What follows describes a single T cell receptor beta chain. Its cognate antigen is unknown. Researchers reported sorting every CD8+ T cell subset in triplicate, 300,000 or so cells per sort. The data were obtained in a study of CXCR3-negative and CXCR3-positive naive CD8 T cells. Germline V gene data show CDR1 as SGHRS and CDR2 as YFSETQ. The CDR3 is made up of 12 amino acids. All TRB cDNA libraries came from 5' RACE performed with UMI labels. TCRdb processed the 5' RACE reads again and assigns one entry to each CDR3 protein, with no DNA. Its listing shows some 40,000 distinct CDR3 sequences. Study-level findings and limits: TRBV-TRBJ usage was similar across naive CXCR3 subsets but distinct in memory cells. Naive subsets had comparable surface CD5, so TRB CDR3 properties gauged TCR strength.

The receptor comes from a human donor in good health. Some clones in this sample may be carry-over from other donors' samples. V gene TRBV5-1 combines with J gene TRBJ2-1. The sequenced material came from memory CD8+ T cells from blood. The CDR3 sequence is CASSSAYNEQFF.